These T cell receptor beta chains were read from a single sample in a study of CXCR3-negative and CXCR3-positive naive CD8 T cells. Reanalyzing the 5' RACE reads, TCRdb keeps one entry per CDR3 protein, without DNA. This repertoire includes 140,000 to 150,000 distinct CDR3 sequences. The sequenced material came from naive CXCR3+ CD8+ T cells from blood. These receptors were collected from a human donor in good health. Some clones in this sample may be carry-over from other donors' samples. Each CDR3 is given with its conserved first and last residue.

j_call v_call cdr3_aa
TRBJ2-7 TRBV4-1 CASSRDPLAGDGSEQYF
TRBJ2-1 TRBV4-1 CASSRPGQGMDSEQFF
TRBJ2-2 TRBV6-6 CASSPITGELFF
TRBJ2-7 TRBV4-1 CASSQAGQRYEQYF
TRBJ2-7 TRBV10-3 CAISEGGFEQYF
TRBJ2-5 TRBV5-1 CASSLSGGDQETQYF
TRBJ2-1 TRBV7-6 CASSLGGVLDEQFF
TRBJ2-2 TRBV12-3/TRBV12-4 CASSVQTGSPGELFF
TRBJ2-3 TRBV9 CASSPLLPPGQGAPGDTQYF
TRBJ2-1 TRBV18 CASSPRPNEQFF
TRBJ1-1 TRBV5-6 CASSFRGAKAFF
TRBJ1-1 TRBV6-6 CASRTGADTEAFF
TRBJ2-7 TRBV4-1 CASQVDRSSYEQYF
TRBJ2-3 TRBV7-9 CASSSNPGTIERADTQYF
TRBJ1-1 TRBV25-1 CASIQGSGTEAFF
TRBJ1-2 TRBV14 CASSPLRTRGYTF
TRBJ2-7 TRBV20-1 CSAQTSGLTLGYEQYF
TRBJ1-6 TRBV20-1 CSAPLAGSPLHF
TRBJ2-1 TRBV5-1 CASSLGESGTSSYNEQFF
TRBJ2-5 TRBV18 CASSPGGTDQETQYF
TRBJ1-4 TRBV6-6 CASRSGATNEKLFF